The entry below describes one T cell receptor beta chain. This clone was counted only a few times. It has no known antigen specificity. Base qualities were left out, and no much larger clone turns up one base away. This entry belongs to a study of blood T cell repertoires in COVID-19 (dated by TCRdb to about 2020). As for the study more broadly: The collaborator samples originated in the United States, Italy and Spain and spanned the acute and convalescent phases of COVID-19. The material from the prospective study consisted of cDNA or gDNA derived from T cells, B-cell-depleted T cells, or PBMCs. Subjects who had been exposed to COVID-19, were actively infected with it, or had recovered from it provided the deeply sampled blood TCRbeta repertoires that made up the dataset. A freely available public database, intended as a resource for researchers studying the immune response to SARS-CoV-2, is where the repertoires were released. The samples were drawn from the first 160 participants of the ongoing ImmuneRACE study and from 1,200 or so subjects provided by 6 global collaborators. Sample metadata almost always included a de-identified subject ID, COVID-19 status, age in years and sex. Where available, HLA class I and class II types were obtained from metadata supplied by the sample provider rather than from assay-based typing.

Collaborating institutions collected whole blood in K2EDTA tubes following their own protocols. For TCRbeta analysis, collaborator samples were shipped as frozen whole blood, as isolated PBMCs, or as DNA extracted from either sample type. Per the germline V gene (reference sequence), SEHNR is the CDR1 and FQNEAQ is the CDR2. From the cysteine up to the phenylalanine, the CDR3 has a length of 15 residues. The DNA shown is the 45-base CDR3, in frame from base 1. The germline V and J ends show losses of 5 bases and 2 bases respectively, and no gene match explains 8 bases of the junction. TCRbeta CDR3 regions were amplified from genomic DNA by means of the immunoSEQ Assay, a bias-controlled multiplex PCR. The paper's processing steps were these. Within the assay, amplification of reference gene primers was used to estimate how many nucleated cells each sample contained. To quantify the absolute abundance of each unique TCRbeta CDR3 rearrangement, sequence reads were collapsed and filtered. For each sample, productive Simpson clonality was calculated by taking the square root of Simpson's diversity index across productive rearrangements. TCRdb limited this immuneACCESS table to in-frame rearrangements with V and J called. A share of clones is missing; checked studies link under half to unresolved V genes, and the rest is unexplained. That table supplies the V and J calls and clone size; D and trimming were determined from the DNA. The sample records roughly 93,000 clones, roughly 80% of which are singletons. The leading ten clones occupy roughly 10% of the sample.

What the authors observed across the whole study: How much clinical and demographic metadata was included differed by source and by participant, and the metadata was provided uncurated.

The receptor was derived from a woman of 80 years or more with acute or convalescent COVID-19. Recombination connected TRBV7-9 to TRBJ2-5; TRBD1 agrees with 7 junctional bases. Sequencing was performed on peripheral blood. The CDR3 protein: CASSVGTAYQETQYF. In nucleotides, the sequence is TGTGCCAGCAGCGTGGGGACAGCTTATCAAGAGACCCAGTACTTC.